This is a list of T cell receptor beta chains from one sample in a study of blood T cell repertoires in COVID-19. TCRdb's copy holds only in-frame clones and misses some; the assay was immunoSEQ multiplex PCR. The sample shows 130,000 to 150,000 clones, 70% to 90% of them seen only once. Sequencing was performed on peripheral blood. These receptors all stem from a man between 65 and 85 years old with acute or convalescent COVID-19. The conserved cysteine and the conserved F or W are not part of the CDR3 here.

v_gene: TRBV6-6; CDR3aa: ASSPLAGVSPSYEQY
v_gene: TRBV19; CDR3aa: ASSIDPGRGNQPQH
v_gene: TRBV2; CDR3aa: ASGGTYLTYEQY
v_gene: TRBV10-3; CDR3aa: AIWDTRYGYT
v_gene: TRBV12-5; CDR3aa: ASGLGRTSGVRTDTQY
v_gene: TRBV28; CDR3aa: ASSFGTGDNEQF
v_gene: TRBV18; CDR3aa: ASSRQGATNEKLF
v_gene: TRBV18; CDR3aa: ASSPPNSMDTEAF
v_gene: TRBV7-7; CDR3aa: ASSLGPRGGADTQY
v_gene: TRBV6-5; CDR3aa: ASSYSTGGPGYT
v_gene: TRBV15; CDR3aa: ATSREQGAPLNGYT
v_gene: TRBV25-1; CDR3aa: ASSETGGPQETQY
v_gene: TRBV27; CDR3aa: ASRVGVSTEAF
v_gene: TRBV7-9; CDR3aa: ASTDRSMNTEAF
v_gene: TRBV29-1; CDR3aa: SVRGGDLNTEAF
v_gene: TRBV11-3; CDR3aa: ASSYGPGQGAF
v_gene: TRBV5-1; CDR3aa: ASSLNDRRGANVLT
v_gene: TRBV9; CDR3aa: ASSVGTGGTGELF
v_gene: TRBV6-6; CDR3aa: ASSYSGNYGYT
v_gene: TRBV18; CDR3aa: ASSPGTGETEQY
v_gene: TRBV11-2; CDR3aa: ASSSFGTGNNSPLH
v_gene: TRBV10-2; CDR3aa: ASSEVTSSSYNEQF